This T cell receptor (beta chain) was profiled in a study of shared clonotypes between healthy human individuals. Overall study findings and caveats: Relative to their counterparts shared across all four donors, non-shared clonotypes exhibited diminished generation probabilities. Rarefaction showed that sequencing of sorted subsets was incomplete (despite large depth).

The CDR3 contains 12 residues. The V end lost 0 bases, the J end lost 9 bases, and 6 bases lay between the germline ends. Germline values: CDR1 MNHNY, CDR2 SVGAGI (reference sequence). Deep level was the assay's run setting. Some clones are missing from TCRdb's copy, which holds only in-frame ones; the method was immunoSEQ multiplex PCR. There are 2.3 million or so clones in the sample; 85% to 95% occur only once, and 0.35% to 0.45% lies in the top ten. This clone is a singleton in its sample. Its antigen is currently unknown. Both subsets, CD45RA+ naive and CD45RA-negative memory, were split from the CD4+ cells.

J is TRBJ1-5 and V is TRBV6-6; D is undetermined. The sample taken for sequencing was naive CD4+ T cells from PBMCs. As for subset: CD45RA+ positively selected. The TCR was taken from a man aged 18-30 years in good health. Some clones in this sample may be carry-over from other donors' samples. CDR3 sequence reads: CASSYSYPPQHF. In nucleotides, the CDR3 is TGTGCCAGCAGTTACTCATATCCGCCCCAGCATTTT.